This TCR beta chain was found in a study of post-analysis software for immune sequencing data. Notes on the study in general: Controls had lower frequencies than patients of 4 or 5 TRBV segments, which included TRBV5-6, TRBV5-1 and TRBV20-1. When compared against controls, multiple sclerosis patients showed significantly lower normalized Chao1 diversity.

The germline gives CDR1 MNHEY, CDR2 SMNVEV (reference sequence). There are 15 residues in the CDR3. The ends lost 5 bases at V and 7 bases at J; junction bases unmatched: 12. On this clonotype itself: The antigen remains unidentified.

Unique molecular identifiers had been added to the TCR beta cDNA libraries. The T cell input of roughly 0.95 to 10 million gave around 540,000 cDNA molecules. TCRdb re-called the PCR reads through MiXCR, storing one row per CDR3 protein. Here the sample spans 650,000 to 900,000 distinct CDR3 sequences, roughly 50% being singletons. This clonotype was obtained from a girl aged 5-17 years with multiple sclerosis. This chain uses TRBV27 with TRBJ2-7; 9 bases are shared with TRBD1. The sample was blood. The CDR3 DNA reads as TGTGCCAGCAGTATCTCCGGGACAGGGTTCTTTGAGCAGTACTTC. As protein: CASSISGTGFFEQYF.